The 20 T cell receptor beta chains listed next were all sequenced from one sample in a study of blood T cell repertoires in COVID-19. TCRdb's table, derived via immunoSEQ multiplex PCR, lists solely in-frame clones and lacks some. Among approximately 160,000 clones listed, approximately 84% were seen once. The specimen sequenced was PBMCs or T cells enriched from blood (not recorded which). The receptors come from a woman aged 45-60 years who had recovered from COVID-19.

As DNA, the CDR3 is TGTGCCAGTAGTTCCCCCTCGGGACTAGCGGGAGTCCGGGATACGCAGTATTTT. This codes for CASSSPSGLAGVRDTQYF. This chain connects TRBV19 to TRBJ2-3; 14 nucleotides match TRBD2. In germline, CDR1 is LNHDA, CDR2 SQIVND (reference sequence). The CDR3 runs to 18 residues. V lost 5 bases, J lost 6 bases, and 13 bases stayed unmatched.

V usage is TRBV13 and J usage is TRBJ1-4; 7 bases fit TRBD1. With V trimmed by 7 bases and J by 1 base, 6 bases remained unmatched. CDR1 is PRHDT, CDR2 FYEKMQ, per germline (reference sequence). The CDR3 is made up of 15 amino acids. The CDR3 loop reads CASNLRGRTNEKLFF. CDR3 DNA: TGTGCCAGCAACCTTAGGGGGCGAACTAATGAAAAACTGTTTTTT.

There are a few counts of this clone. This chain uses TRBV2 with TRBJ1-2; 11 nucleotides line up with TRBD1. V gave up 7 bases and J gave up 6 bases; unmatched junction bases: 4. The CDR3 has 13 amino acids. In germline, CDR1 is SNHLY, CDR2 FYNNEI. The CDR3 coding sequence is TGTGCCAGCACCGGACAGGGGGCTAATGGCTACACCTTC. As protein: CASTGQGANGYTF.

The DNA of the CDR3 is TGTGCCAGCAGCATCCGTCCCGAGCGGGACATTCAGTACTTC. Protein sequence: CASSIRPERDIQYF. The chain is built from TRBV5-4 and TRBJ2-4; D might be TRBD2 (6 bases). This CDR3 is built from 14 residues. Germline V CDR1 and CDR2: SGHNT, YYREEE (reference sequence). The V end lost 4 bases, the J end lost 8 bases, and 16 bases lay between the germline ends.

Only a few counts were recorded for this clone. The CDR3 bases are TGTGCCAGCAGACCGGGACAGAACTATGGCTACACCTTC. It translates to CASRPGQNYGYTF. The rearrangement uses TRBV6-5 and TRBJ1-2; 7 bases fit TRBD1. CDR3 length equals 13 residues. CDR1 is MNHEY, CDR2 SVGAGI, per germline. J lost 2 bases, V lost 6 bases, and 3 bases had no gene match.

V usage is TRBV7-8 and J usage is TRBJ1-1; D is unresolved. The CDR3 consists of 13 residues. The V gene's germline CDR1 is SGHVS and CDR2 FQNEAQ. V lost 1 base and J lost 6, with 9 bases in between. CDR3 loop: CASSLGGRAEAFF. In nucleotides, the CDR3 is TGTGCCAGCAGCTTAGGTGGGAGAGCTGAAGCTTTCTTT. The full variable domain, its missing parts supplied by reference TRBV7-8 and TRBJ1-1, is GAGVSQSPRYKVAKRGQDVALRCDPISGHVSLFWYQQALGQGPEFLTYFQNEAQLDKSGLPSDRFFAERPEGSVSTLKIQRTQQEDSAVYLCASSLGGRAEAFFGQGTRLTVV.

The genes are TRBV29-1 and TRBJ2-1, with 9 bases that match TRBD1. Trimming at V came to 7 bases and at J to 6 bases, leaving 10 bases not matched to a gene. The V gene's germline CDR1 is SQVTM and CDR2 ANQGSEA. The CDR3 consists of 14 residues. The CDR3: CSAVDRGWTNEQFF. Here the CDR3 DNA reads TGCAGCGCTGTGGACAGGGGTTGGACCAATGAGCAGTTCTTC.

The chain is built from TRBV15 and TRBJ1-1; 7 bases fit TRBD1. The ends lost 4 bases at V and 1 base at J; junction bases unmatched: 9. CDR1 is LNHNV, CDR2 YYDKDF, per germline (reference sequence). The CDR3 covers 16 residues. The CDR3 sequence: CATSKETGDSNTEAFF. The CDR3 DNA reads TGTGCCACCAGCAAAGAAACAGGGGACTCGAACACTGAAGCTTTCTTT.

Details on this clone: A junction end diverges from the germline sequence, so it may reflect a read error. The chain couples TRBV29-1 to TRBJ2-2, with D possibly being TRBD2 (6 bases). The CDR3 contains 12 residues. Looked up from germline, CDR1 is SQVTM and CDR2 is ANQGSEA. The chain's CDR3 is CSVELRGGVSVF. The CDR3 DNA reads TGCAGCGTTGAATTGCGCGGAGGGGTTAGTGTCTTT.

This clone occurred once. The rearrangement links TRBV11-3 to TRBJ2-7; D possibly corresponds to TRBD2 (5 bases). V was trimmed by 11 bases and J by 2 bases, leaving 22 bases between them. Germline CDR1 SGHNT, CDR2 YENEEA. The CDR3 runs to 15 residues. CDR3 region: CAQAAGGGPPYEQYF. CDR3 DNA sequence: TGTGCCCAAGCGGCAGGCGGCGGTCCTCCCTACGAGCAGTACTTC.

Only one count was recorded for this clone. The V call is TRBV19, the J call TRBJ2-1, with D possibly TRBD1 on 5 matching bases. CDR3 length equals 14 residues. The V end lost 5 bases, the J end lost 10 bases, and 18 bases lay between the germline ends. Germline lookup yields CDR1 LNHDA and CDR2 SQIVND (reference sequence). CDR3 in DNA: TGTGCCAGTAGTGTGGAACACAGGTCGAGCGAGCAGTTCTTC. Its translation: CASSVEHRSSEQFF. The full variable domain, in which reference TRBV19 and TRBJ2-1 provide the parts outside the CDR3, is DGGITQSPKYLFRKEGQNVTLSCEQNLNHDAMYWYRQDPGQGLRLIYYSQIVNDFQKGDIAEGYSVSREKKESFPLTVTSAQKNPTAFYLCASSVEHRSSEQFFGPGTRLTVL.

The chain joins TRBV14 to TRBJ2-7, with D tentatively TRBD2 (6 bases). CDR1 and CDR2 (germline): SGHDN, FVKESK. This CDR3 comprises 12 residues. V was shortened by 1 base and J by 9 bases, with 10 bases between the two germline ends. The CDR3 DNA reads TGTGCCAGCAGCCAAGCTAAGGGAGGGCAGTACTTC. Its translation: CASSQAKGGQYF.

This chain connects TRBV5-4 to TRBJ2-5; TRBD2 matches 16 bases. The J segment lost 5 bases and the V segment lost 4 bases, leaving 5 bases of the junction unmatched. The CDR3 is 16 residues long. Germline CDR1 SGHNT, CDR2 YYREEE (reference sequence). The CDR3 protein is CASSRGGLAGGETQYF. The CDR3 bases are TGTGCCAGCAGCCGCGGGGGACTAGCGGGAGGGGAGACCCAGTACTTC.

This chain connects TRBV5-4 to TRBJ2-3, with D unclear. CDR3 length: 12 residues. V was clipped by 2 bases and J by 2 bases, with 3 bases between them. Germline CDR1 reads SGHNT; CDR2 reads YYREEE (reference sequence). The CDR3 DNA reads as TGTGCCAGCAGCTTCAACACAGATACGCAGTATTTT. Protein product: CASSFNTDTQYF.

This chain links TRBV6-2 or TRBV6-3 with TRBJ2-1; the D is unclear. Germline V gives CDR1 MNHEY, CDR2 SVGEGT. The CDR3 runs to 12 residues. V was cut by 3 bases and J by 8 bases, with 8 bases left in between. CDR3 sequence: CASSYQAYEQFF. CDR3 nucleotides: TGTGCCAGCAGTTATCAAGCATATGAGCAGTTCTTC.

The gene calls are TRBV30 and TRBJ2-2, with 7 nucleotides matching TRBD1. The CDR3 covers 16 residues. Looked up from germline, CDR1 is GTSNPN and CDR2 is SVGIG (reference sequence). J gave up 4 bases and V 7 bases, and 15 bases lay outside the gene matches. CDR3 DNA: TGTGCCTCATTTGATCGACAGGGTCGGAGCACCGGGGAGCTGTTTTTT. Amino acid sequence: CASFDRQGRSTGELFF.

The chain is built from TRBV2 and TRBJ2-2; D is unresolved. Germline assignment: CDR1 SNHLY and CDR2 FYNNEI. V lost 5 bases and J 2 bases, leaving 12 bases between the germline ends. CDR3 length: 15 amino acids. CDR3 protein: CASSLLQPNTGELFF. DNA for the CDR3: TGTGCCAGCAGTTTGCTACAGCCTAACACCGGGGAGCTGTTTTTT.

The V gene is TRBV19, the J gene TRBJ1-2; possible D gene TRBD1, 5 bases. Between the trimmed V and J ends, which lost 3 bases and 3 bases, there was a span of 11 bases. The CDR3 spans 14 residues. Germline V gene lookup returns CDR1 LNHDA and CDR2 SQIVND (reference sequence). The CDR3 loop is CASSIKQGHYGYTF. CDR3 DNA: TGTGCCAGTAGTATTAAGCAGGGCCACTATGGCTACACCTTC.

The DNA for the CDR3 is TGTGCCAGCAGCCAAGACAGTCTCTACTATGGCTACACCTTC. Translated: CASSQDSLYYGYTF. This chain links TRBV14 with TRBJ1-2, with no clear D. The CDR3 is 14 residues long. Germline V gives CDR1 SGHDN, CDR2 FVKESK. With 0 bases removed from V and 3 bases from J, the gap between germline ends came to 8 bases.

This sequence joins TRBV11-2 and TRBJ2-1; 7 bases line up with TRBD2. CDR3 length equals 15 residues. Trimming removed 5 bases from V and 4 bases from J; junction bases left unmatched: 8. Looked up from germline, CDR1 is SGHAT and CDR2 is FQNNGV. The CDR3 sequence: CASSLLTSPYNEQFF. CDR3 coding DNA: TGTGCCAGCAGCCTACTGACTAGCCCTTACAATGAGCAGTTCTTC.